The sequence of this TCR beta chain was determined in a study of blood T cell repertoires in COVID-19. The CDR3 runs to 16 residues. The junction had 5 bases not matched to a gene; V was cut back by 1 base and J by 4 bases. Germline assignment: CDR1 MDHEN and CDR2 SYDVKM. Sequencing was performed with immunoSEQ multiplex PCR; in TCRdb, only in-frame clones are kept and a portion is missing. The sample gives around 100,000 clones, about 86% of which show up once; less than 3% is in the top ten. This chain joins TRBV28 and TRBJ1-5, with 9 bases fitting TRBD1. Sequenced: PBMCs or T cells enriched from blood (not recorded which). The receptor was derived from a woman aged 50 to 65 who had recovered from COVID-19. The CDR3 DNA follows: TGTGCCAGCAGTTTATCCTCCGGGACAGGGAATCAGCCCCAGCATTTT. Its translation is CASSLSSGTGNQPQHF.